The T cell receptor beta chain described here comes from a study of shared clonotypes between healthy human individuals. Naive CD8 populations comprised CD45RO-negative cells positively selected for CCR7, excluding terminally differentiated effector memory CD45RA+ cells. Some clones are missing from TCRdb's copy, which holds only in-frame ones; the method was immunoSEQ multiplex PCR. The sample gives hundreds of thousands of clones, roughly 95% of which show up once; about 0.11% is in the top ten. Germline CDR1 SQVTM, CDR2 ANQGSEA. The CDR3 consists of 14 residues. Trimming removed 1 base at V and 3 bases at J, with 11 bases between.

The sequencing sample was made of naive CD8+ T cells sorted from blood. The rearrangement uses TRBV29-1 and TRBJ2-3; no definite D call. The sequence was collected from a woman aged 30 to 39 in good health. CDR3 residues: CSVEGVSTTDTQYF. CDR3 bases: TGCAGCGTTGAAGGGGTTAGCACAACAGATACGCAGTATTTT.